This T cell receptor (beta chain) appears in the sequencing data of a study of molecular identifiers for immune sequencing clone quantification. Between the trimmed V and J ends, which lost 0 bases and 4 bases, there was a span of 13 bases. This CDR3 comprises 15 residues. Germline loops: CDR1 LGHNA, CDR2 YNFKEQ. This clonotype was recorded once. A read error may be the cause here, since a much bigger clone is one base away. From the PCR reads, TCRdb called clonotypes with MiXCR, one entry per CDR3 protein. The sample records hundreds of thousands of distinct CDR3 sequences, under 25% being singletons.

The chain carries TRBV4-2 and TRBJ2-7, with no clear D. The sample was naive CD8+ T cells from blood, with Jurkat cell RNA spiked in. Noted subset: FACS-sorted CD8+CD4-CCR7+CD45RA+ naive T cells. The TCR sequence derives from a human donor in good health. Some libraries in this study had Jurkat cell RNA spiked in. The CDR3 nucleotides read TGTGCCAGCAGCCAAGATTCCGGGTCGGGTTACGAGCAGTACTTC. It is translated as CASSQDSGSGYEQYF.